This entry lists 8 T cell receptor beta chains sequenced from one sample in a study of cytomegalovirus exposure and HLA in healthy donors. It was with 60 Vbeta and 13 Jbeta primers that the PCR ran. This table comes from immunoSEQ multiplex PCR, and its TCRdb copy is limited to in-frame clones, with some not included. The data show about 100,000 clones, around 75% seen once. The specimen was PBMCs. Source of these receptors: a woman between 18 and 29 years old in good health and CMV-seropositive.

This chain's CDR3 is CASSLSSGRYEQYF. DNA of the CDR3: TGTGCCAGCAGCTTAAGTAGCGGGCGTTACGAGCAGTACTTC. The rearrangement joins TRBV7-2 to TRBJ2-7, with 7 bases lining up with TRBD2. Germline CDR1 SGHTA, CDR2 FQGNSA. Trimming cost V 2 bases and J 4 bases; bases outside gene matches: 5. CDR3 length: 14 amino acids.

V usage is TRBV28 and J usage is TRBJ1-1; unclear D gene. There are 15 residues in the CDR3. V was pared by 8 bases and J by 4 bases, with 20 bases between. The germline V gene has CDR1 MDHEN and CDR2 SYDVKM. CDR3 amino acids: CASGTSAVSGTEAFF. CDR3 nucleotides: TGTGCCAGCGGCACGTCGGCGGTGTCGGGCACTGAAGCTTTCTTT.

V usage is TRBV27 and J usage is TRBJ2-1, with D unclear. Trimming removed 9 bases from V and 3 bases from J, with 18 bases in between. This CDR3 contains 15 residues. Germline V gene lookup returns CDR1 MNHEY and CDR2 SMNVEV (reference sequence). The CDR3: CASSRMPVFYNEQFF. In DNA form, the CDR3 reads TGTGCCAGTTCGAGGATGCCCGTCTTCTACAATGAGCAGTTCTTC.

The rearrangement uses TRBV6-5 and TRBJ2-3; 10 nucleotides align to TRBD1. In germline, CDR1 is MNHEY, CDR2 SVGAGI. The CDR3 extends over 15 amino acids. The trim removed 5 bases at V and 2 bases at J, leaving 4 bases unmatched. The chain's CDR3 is CASSATGGITDTQYF. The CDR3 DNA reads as TGTGCCAGCAGTGCGACAGGGGGCATCACAGATACGCAGTATTTT.

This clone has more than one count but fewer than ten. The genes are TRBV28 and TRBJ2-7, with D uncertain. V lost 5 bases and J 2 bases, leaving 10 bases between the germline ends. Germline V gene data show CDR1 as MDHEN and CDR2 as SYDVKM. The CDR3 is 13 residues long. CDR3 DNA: TGTGCCAGCAGTATCAATCCTACCTACGAGCAGTACTTC. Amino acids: CASSINPTYEQYF.

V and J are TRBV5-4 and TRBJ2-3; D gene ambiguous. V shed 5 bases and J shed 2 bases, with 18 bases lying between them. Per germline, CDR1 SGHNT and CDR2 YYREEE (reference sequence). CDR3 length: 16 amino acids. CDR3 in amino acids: CASRTSGPSSTDTQYF. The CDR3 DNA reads TGTGCCAGCAGAACGTCCGGTCCTTCTTCCACAGATACGCAGTATTTT.

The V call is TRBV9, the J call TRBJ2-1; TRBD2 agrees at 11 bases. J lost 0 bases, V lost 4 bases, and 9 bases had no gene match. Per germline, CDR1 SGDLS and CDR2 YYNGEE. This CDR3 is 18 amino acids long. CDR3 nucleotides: TGTGCCAGCAGCCCAAGGACTAGCGGGTATAGCTCCTACAATGAGCAGTTCTTC. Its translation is CASSPRTSGYSSYNEQFF.

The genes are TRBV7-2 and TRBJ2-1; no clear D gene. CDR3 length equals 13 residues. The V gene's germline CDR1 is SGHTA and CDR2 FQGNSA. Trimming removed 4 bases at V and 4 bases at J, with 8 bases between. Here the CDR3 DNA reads TGTGCCAGCAGCTCCCTGTCTTACAATGAGCAGTTCTTC. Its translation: CASSSLSYNEQFF.